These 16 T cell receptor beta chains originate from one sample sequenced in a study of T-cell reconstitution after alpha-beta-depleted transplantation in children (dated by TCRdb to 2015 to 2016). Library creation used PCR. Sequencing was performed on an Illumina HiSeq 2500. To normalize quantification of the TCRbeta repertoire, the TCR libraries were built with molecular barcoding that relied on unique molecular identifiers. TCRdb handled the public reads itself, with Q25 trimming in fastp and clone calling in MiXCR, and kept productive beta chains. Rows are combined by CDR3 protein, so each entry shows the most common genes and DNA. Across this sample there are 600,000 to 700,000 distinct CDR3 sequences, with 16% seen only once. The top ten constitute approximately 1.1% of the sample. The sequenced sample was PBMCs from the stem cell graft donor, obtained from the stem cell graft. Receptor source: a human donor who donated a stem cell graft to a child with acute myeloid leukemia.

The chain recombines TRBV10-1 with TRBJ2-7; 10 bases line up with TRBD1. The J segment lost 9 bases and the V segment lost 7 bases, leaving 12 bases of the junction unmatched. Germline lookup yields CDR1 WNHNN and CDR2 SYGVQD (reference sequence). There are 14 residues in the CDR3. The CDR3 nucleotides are TGCGCCAGCACCGCGCCCAGGGACAGGGGAACGCAGTACGTC. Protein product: CASTAPRDRGTQYV.

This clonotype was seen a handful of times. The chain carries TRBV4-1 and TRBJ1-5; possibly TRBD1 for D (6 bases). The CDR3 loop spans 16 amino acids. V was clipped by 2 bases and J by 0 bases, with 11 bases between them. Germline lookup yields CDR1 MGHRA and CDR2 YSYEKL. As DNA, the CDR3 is TGCGCCAGCAGCCAATCCAACAGGGTTAGCAATCAGCCCCAGCATTTT. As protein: CASSQSNRVSNQPQHF.

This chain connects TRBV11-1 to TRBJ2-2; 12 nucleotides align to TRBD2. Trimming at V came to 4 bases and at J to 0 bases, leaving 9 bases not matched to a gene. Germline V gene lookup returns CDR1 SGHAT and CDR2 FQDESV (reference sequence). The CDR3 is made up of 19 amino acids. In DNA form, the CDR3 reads TGTGCCAGCAGCTCGCCCTTGACTAGCGGGGGCCCGAACACCGGGGAGCTGTTTTTT. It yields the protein CASSSPLTSGGPNTGELFF. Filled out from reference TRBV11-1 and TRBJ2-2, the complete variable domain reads EAEVAQSPRYKITEKSQAVAFWCDPISGHATLYWYRQILGQGPELLVQFQDESVVDDSQLPKDRFSAERLKGVDSTLKIQPAELGDSAMYLCASSSPLTSGGPNTGELFFGEGSRLTVL.

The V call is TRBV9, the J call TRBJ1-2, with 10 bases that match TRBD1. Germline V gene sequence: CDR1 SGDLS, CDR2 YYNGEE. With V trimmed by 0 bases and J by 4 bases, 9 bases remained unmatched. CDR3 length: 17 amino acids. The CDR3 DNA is TGTGCCAGCAGCGTAGTGAGACAGGGGGCGTCCCCCTATGGCTACACCTTC. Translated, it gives CASSVVRQGASPYGYTF.

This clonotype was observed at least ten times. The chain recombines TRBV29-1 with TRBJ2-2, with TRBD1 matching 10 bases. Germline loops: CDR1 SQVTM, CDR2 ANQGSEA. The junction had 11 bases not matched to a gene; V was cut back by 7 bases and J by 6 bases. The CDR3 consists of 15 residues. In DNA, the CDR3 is TGCAGCGCGACAGGGGGCGAAATGTCCGCCGGGGAGCTGTTTTTT. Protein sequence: CSATGGEMSAGELFF.

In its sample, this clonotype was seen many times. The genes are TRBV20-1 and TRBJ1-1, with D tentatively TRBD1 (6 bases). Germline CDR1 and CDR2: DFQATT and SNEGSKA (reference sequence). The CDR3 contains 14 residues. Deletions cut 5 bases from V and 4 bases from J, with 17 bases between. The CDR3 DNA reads TGCAGTGCTCACCAGCAGGGGTCGGGCACTGAAGCTTTCTTT. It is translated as CSAHQQGSGTEAFF.

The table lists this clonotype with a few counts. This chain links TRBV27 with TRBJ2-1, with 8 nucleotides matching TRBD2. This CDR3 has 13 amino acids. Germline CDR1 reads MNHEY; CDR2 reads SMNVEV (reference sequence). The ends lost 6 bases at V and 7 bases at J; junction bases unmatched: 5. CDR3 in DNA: TGTGCCAGCAGCGGGGGGGCCGTAAATGAGCAGTTCTTC. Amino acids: CASSGGAVNEQFF.

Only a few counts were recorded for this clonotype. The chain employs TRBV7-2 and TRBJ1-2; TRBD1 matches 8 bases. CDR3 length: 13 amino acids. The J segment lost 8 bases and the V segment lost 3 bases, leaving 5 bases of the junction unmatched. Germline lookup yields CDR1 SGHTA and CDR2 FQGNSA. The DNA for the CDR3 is TGTGCCAGCAGCTTCCAGGGGGCTAAAGGCTACACCTTC. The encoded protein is CASSFQGAKGYTF.

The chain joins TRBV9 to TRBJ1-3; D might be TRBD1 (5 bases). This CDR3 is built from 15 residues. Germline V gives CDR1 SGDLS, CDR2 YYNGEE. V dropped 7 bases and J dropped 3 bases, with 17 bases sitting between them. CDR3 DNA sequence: TGTGCCAGCGAACCGGGGCAGACAAATGGAAACACCATATATTTT. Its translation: CASEPGQTNGNTIYF.

The CDR3 is CASSGGQPSGANVLTF. The CDR3 region has the DNA TGTGCCAGCAGTGGGGGCCAGCCATCTGGGGCCAACGTCCTGACTTTC. V usage is TRBV6-1 and J usage is TRBJ2-6, with D possibly being TRBD1 (5 bases). The germline V gene encodes CDR1 MNHNS and CDR2 SASEGT. Trimming stripped 4 bases from V and 1 base from J, with 11 bases between. This CDR3 spans 16 amino acids.

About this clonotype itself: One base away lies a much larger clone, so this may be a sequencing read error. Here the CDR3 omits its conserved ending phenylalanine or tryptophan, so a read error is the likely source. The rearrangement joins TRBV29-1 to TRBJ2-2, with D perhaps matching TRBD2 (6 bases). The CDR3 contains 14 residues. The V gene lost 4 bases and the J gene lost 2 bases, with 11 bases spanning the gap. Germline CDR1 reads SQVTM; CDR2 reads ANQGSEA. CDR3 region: CSVVAGINTGELFV. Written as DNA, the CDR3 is TGCAGCGTTGTCGCGGGGATTAACACCGGGGAGCTGTTTGTT.

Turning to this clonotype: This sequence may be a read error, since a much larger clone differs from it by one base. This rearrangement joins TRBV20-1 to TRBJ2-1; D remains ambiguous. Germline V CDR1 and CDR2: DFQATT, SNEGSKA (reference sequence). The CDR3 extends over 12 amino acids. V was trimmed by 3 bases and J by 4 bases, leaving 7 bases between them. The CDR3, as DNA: TGCAGTGCTAGCCAGGCTTACAATGAGCAGTTCTTC. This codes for CSASQAYNEQFF.

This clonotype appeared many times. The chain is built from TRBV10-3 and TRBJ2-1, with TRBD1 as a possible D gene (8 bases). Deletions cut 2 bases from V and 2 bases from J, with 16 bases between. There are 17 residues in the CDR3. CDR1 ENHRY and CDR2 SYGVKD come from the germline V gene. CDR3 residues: CAISEALQGGPYNEQFF. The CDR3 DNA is TGTGCCATCAGTGAGGCCCTACAGGGGGGGCCCTACAATGAGCAGTTCTTC.

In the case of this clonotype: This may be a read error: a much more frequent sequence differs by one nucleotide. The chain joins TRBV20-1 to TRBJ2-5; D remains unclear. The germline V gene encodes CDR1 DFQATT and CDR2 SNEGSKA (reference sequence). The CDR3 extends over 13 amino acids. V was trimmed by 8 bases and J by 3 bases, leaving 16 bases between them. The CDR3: CSPPHLNEETQYF. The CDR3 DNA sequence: TGCAGTCCTCCCCACTTAAACGAAGAGACCCAGTACTTC.

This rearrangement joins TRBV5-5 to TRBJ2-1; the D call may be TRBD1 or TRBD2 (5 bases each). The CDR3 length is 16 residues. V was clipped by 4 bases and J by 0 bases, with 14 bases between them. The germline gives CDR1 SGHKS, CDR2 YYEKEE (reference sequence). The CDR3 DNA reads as TGTGCCAGCAGCGGCCGGGACCTAAGCTCCTACAATGAGCAGTTCTTC. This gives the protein CASSGRDLSSYNEQFF.

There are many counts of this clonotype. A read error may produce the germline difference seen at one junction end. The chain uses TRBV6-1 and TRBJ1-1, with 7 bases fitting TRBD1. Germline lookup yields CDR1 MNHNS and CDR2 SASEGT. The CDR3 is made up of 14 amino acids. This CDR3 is CASREGGAFTEAFF. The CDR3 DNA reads TGTGCCAGCAGGGAAGGGGGCGCGTTCACTGAAGCTTTCTTT.